This entry features one T cell receptor beta chain sequence. What it recognizes is unknown. This sample is part of a study of T cell responses to AZD1222 COVID-19 vaccine. Overall study: Samples with a second dose at about 4 or about 12 weeks were pooled together.

TCRdb's copy holds only in-frame clones and misses some; the assay was immunoSEQ multiplex PCR. In the table there are 80,000 to 90,000 clones, roughly 90% of which are singletons. J was trimmed by 5 bases and V by 5 bases; bases with no gene match: 7. Looked up from germline, CDR1 is SGHTA and CDR2 is FQGNSA. CDR3 length equals 16 residues. Study results and caveats: Dominant at 160-218 and 743-854, vaccine-associated CD4 TCRs also spanned spike. Baseline seropositives among AZD1222 recipients totaled only five or six. Repertoires were obtained only post-peak T cell response.

This clonotype originated in an adult in good health. The sequenced sample was peripheral blood, obtained on day 0 of AZD1222 vaccination. This chain connects TRBV7-2 to TRBJ2-4; 12 bases align to TRBD2. CDR3 sequence reads: CASSPASGRAQNIQYF. Here the CDR3 DNA reads TGTGCCAGCAGCCCAGCTAGCGGGAGGGCCCAAAACATTCAGTACTTC.